The T cell receptor (beta chain) described here comes from a study of blood T cells in healthy people across ages. In its sample, this clonotype was seen many times. Its antigen is currently unknown. General study points: Not knowing donor CMV status may have confounded expanded clonotype changes.

V was shortened by 5 bases and J by 5 bases, with 13 bases between the two germline ends. The CDR3 has 14 amino acids. Germline V gene data show CDR1 as SGHVS and CDR2 as FNYEAQ. Collection of around 9.3 milliliters of peripheral blood was performed for each donor. The use of a sample-barcoded 5' primer and a J-beta primer mix characterized a second PCR of about 7 to 12 cycles. Each sample yielded at least 2.5 million CDR3-containing paired-end reads. TCRdb recomputed calls from the 5' RACE reads with MiXCR, one row per CDR3 protein. The sample consists of some 710,000 distinct CDR3 sequences, about half of them appearing once.

The source is an elderly man in good health. This chain joins TRBV7-6 and TRBJ1-5; no reliable D call. The sequencing input was blood. In DNA, the CDR3 is TGTGCCAGCAGCCGAAGACCCGTCGATCAGCCCCAGCATTTT. It is translated as CASSRRPVDQPQHF.